This T cell receptor (beta chain) is drawn from a study of cytomegalovirus exposure and HLA in healthy donors. General study results and limits: When a later analysis was performed, an Asian-associated ancestry cluster reportedly had fewer N-insertions than the roughly 730-donor mean. An apparent linkage of common viral pathogens to several of the most significant clusters emerged in a later analysis.

As concerns this clone: Its target is unknown.

The PCR contained 60 Vbeta and 13 Jbeta primers. Clones were read by immunoSEQ multiplex PCR, and TCRdb kept only the in-frame ones, dropping some. The sample has under 200,000 clones; 60% to 80% are singletons. The CDR3 contains 13 residues. Germline V lookup: CDR1 SGHTA, CDR2 FQGNSA. Deletions cut 2 bases from V and 2 bases from J, with 6 bases between. The receptor's source is a woman aged 25 to 45 in good health and CMV-seronegative. The sequenced sample was PBMCs. V is TRBV7-2 and J is TRBJ2-5; D is possibly TRBD2 (5 bases). In nucleotides, the CDR3 is TGTGCCAGCAGCTTACCGGGGCAAGAGACCCAGTACTTC. It is translated as CASSLPGQETQYF. Using reference TRBV7-2 and TRBJ2-5 for the parts outside the CDR3, the full variable domain is GAGVSQSPSNKVTEKGKDVELRCDPISGHTALYWYRQSLGQGLEFLIYFQGNSAPDKSGLPSDRFSAERTGGSVSTLTIQRTQQEDSAVYLCASSLPGQETQYFGPGTRLLVL.